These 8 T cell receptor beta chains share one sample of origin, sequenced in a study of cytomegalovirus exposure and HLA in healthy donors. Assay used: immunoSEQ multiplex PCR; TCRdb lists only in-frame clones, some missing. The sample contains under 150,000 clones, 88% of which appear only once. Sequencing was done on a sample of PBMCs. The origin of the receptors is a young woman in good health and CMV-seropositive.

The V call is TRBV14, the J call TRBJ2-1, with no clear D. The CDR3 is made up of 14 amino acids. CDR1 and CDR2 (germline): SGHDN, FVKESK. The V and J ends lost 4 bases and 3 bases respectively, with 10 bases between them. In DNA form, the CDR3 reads TGTGCCAGCAGCCGGATACAGAACTACAATGAGCAGTTCTTC. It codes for CASSRIQNYNEQFF.

CDR3 residues: CASSSPGQGNIQYF. CDR3 in DNA: TGCGCCAGCAGTTCGCCGGGACAGGGAAACATTCAGTACTTC. This rearrangement joins TRBV5-1 to TRBJ2-4, with TRBD1 matching over 9 bases. Germline V gene sequence: CDR1 SGHRS, CDR2 YFSETQ. V lost 5 bases, J lost 6 bases, and 6 bases stayed unmatched. There are 14 residues in the CDR3.

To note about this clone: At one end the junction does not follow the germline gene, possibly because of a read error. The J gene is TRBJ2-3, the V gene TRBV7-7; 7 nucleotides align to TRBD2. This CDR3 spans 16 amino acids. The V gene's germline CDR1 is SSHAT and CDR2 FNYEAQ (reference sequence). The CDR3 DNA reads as TGTGCTAGCAGCTTGGGGACTAACTCCCGCACAGATACGCAGTATTTT. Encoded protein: CASSLGTNSRTDTQYF.

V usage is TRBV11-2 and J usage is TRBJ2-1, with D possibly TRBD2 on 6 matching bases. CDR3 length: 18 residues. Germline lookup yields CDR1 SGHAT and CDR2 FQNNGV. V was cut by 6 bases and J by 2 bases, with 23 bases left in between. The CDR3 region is CASSVRGAGFFTYNEQFF. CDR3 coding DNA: TGTGCCAGCAGTGTTAGAGGGGCGGGGTTCTTTACCTACAATGAGCAGTTCTTC.

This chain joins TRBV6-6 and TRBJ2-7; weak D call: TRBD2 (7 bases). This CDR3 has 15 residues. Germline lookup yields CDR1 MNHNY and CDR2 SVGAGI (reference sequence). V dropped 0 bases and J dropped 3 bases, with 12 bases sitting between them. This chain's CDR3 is CASSYSGGGNYEQYF. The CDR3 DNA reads TGTGCCAGCAGTTACTCGGGAGGGGGAAACTACGAGCAGTACTTC.

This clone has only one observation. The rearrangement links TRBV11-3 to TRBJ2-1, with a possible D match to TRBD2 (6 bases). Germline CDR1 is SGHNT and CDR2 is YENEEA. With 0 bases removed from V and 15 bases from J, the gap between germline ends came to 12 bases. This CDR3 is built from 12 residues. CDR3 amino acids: CASSLDRGRPFF. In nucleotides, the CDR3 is TGTGCCAGCAGCTTAGATCGTGGGAGGCCGTTCTTC. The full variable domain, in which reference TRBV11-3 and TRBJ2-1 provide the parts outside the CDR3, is EAGVVQSPRYKIIEKKQPVAFWCNPISGHNTLYWYLQNLGQGPELLIRYENEEAVDDSQLPKDRFSAERLKGVDSTLKIQPAELGDSAVYLCASSLDRGRPFFGPGTRLTVL.

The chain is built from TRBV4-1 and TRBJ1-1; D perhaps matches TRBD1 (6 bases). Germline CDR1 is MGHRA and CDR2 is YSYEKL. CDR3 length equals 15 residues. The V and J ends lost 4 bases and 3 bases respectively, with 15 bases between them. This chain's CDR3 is CASSLQGPGDTEAFF. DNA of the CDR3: TGCGCCAGCAGCCTACAGGGTCCAGGGGACACTGAAGCTTTCTTT.

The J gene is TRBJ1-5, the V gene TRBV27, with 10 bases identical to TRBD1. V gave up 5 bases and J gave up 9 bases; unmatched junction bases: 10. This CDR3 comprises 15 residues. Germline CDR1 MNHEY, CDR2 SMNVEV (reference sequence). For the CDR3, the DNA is TGTGCCAGCAGTCCTACCGACAGGGGGCATCGGCCCCAGCATTTT. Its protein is CASSPTDRGHRPQHF.